What follows describes a single TCR beta chain. Its antigen is unknown. TCRdb keeps only in-frame clones here, not all; method: immunoSEQ multiplex PCR. The table shows some 100,000 clones, with 92% occurring only once. This sample stems from a study of T cell responses to AZD1222 COVID-19 vaccine. General study results and limits: Possibly, clonal diversity was underestimated; donors were largely white British and included more females.

The V end lost 2 bases, the J end lost 8 bases, and 18 bases lay between the germline ends. The CDR3 has 16 amino acids. Germline V gene data show CDR1 as LNHDA and CDR2 as SQIVND (reference sequence). V is TRBV19 and J is TRBJ1-4; D call uncertain. This TCR was recovered from an adult in good health. Sequenced here: peripheral blood, sampled on day 0 of AZD1222 vaccination. The CDR3 reads CASSINIAASVEKLFF. The CDR3 nucleotides are TGTGCCAGTAGTATAAATATTGCGGCCTCGGTGGAAAAACTGTTTTTT.